This entry concerns a single T cell receptor beta chain. Antigen: not known. These data belong to a study of T cells expressing NK-cell markers. At the level of the study: Each TCR beta repertoire originated in sorted T cells that were CD3+CD56+NKG2C+, CD3+CD56+NKG2C- or CD3+CD56-NKG2C+. Study-level points and caveats: Evidence did not settle whether expanded NKG2C+ T cell clones targeted HCMV.

The CDR3 has 15 amino acids. The germline V gene has CDR1 SEHNR and CDR2 FQNEAQ (reference sequence). TCRdb derives one entry per CDR3 protein from the 5' RACE reads, leaving out DNA. This table lists over 150,000 distinct CDR3 sequences. The sample was blood T cells: a sorted CD56 or NKG2C T cell subset, CD4+ or CD8+ T cells, or bulk PBMC T cells (not recorded which). This receptor was identified in a woman aged 50 to 60 in good health. This sequence joins TRBV7-9 and TRBJ1-4; TCRdb's D call of TRBD1 is untestable without DNA. The CDR3 reads CASSSWTGMVEKLFF.